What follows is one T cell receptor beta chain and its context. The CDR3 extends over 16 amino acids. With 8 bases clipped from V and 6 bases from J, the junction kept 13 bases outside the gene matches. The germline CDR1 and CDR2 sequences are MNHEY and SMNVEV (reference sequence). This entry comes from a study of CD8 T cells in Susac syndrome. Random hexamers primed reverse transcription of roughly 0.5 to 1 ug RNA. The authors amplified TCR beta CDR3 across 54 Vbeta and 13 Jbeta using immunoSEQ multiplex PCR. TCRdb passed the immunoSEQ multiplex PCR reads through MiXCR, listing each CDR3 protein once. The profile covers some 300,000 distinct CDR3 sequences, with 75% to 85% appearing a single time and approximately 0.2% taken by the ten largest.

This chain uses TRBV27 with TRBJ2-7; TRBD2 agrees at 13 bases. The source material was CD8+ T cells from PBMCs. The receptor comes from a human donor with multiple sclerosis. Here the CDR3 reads CASCYWTSGSDCEQYF. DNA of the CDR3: TGTGCCAGCTGCTACTGGACTAGCGGGAGCGACTGCGAGCAGTACTTC.